These 27 T cell receptor beta chains came from one sample sequenced in a study of blood T cell repertoires in COVID-19. Generated by immunoSEQ multiplex PCR, the TCRdb table keeps only in-frame clones and is missing some. The data hold 95,000 to 110,000 clones, with about 92% observed a single time. The sequenced sample consisted of peripheral blood. The receptors originated from a woman aged 80 or older in a cohort sampled during active COVID-19.

The CDR3 coding sequence is TGTGCCAGCAGCCTGGGACTGACTTTTGGCGAGCAGTACTTC. It translates to CASSLGLTFGEQYF. The rearrangement joins TRBV3-1 (or the pseudogene TRBV3-2) to TRBJ2-7; maybe TRBD2 (6 bases). Germline V gene data show CDR1 as LGHDT and CDR2 as YNNKEL (reference sequence). Between the trimmed V and J ends, which lost 4 bases and 6 bases, there was a span of 16 bases. The CDR3 sequence is 14 residues long.

The V gene is TRBV18, the J gene TRBJ2-7, with 8 bases fitting TRBD1. The V gene's germline CDR1 is KGHSH and CDR2 LQKENI. Losses at the gene ends were 2 bases for V and 3 bases for J; bases not matched to a gene: 3. The CDR3 extends over 14 amino acids. The CDR3 nucleotides are TGTGCCAGCTCACCAGGGACAGGTGTCTACGAGCAGTACTTC. The encoded protein is CASSPGTGVYEQYF. The whole variable domain, filled in from reference TRBV18 and TRBJ2-7, reads NAGVMQNPRHLVRRRGQEARLRCSPMKGHSHVYWYRQLPEEGLKFMVYLQKENIIDESGMPKERFSAEFPKEGPSILRIQQVVRGDSAAYFCASSPGTGVYEQYFGPGTRLTVT.

This clone was seen a single time. J is TRBJ1-5 and V is TRBV25-1; D uncertain. V gave up 4 bases and J gave up 0 bases, with 13 bases separating them. This CDR3 is 16 amino acids long. Germline-derived CDR1 and CDR2 are MGHDK and SYGVNS. The CDR3 DNA follows: TGTGCCAGCAGTGGTGTTGGCGGCCGTAGCAATCAGCCCCAGCATTTT. Its translation: CASSGVGGRSNQPQHF.

The chain has TRBV7-2 and TRBJ2-5; 12 nucleotides agree with TRBD2. Per the germline V gene, CDR1 is SGHTA and CDR2 is FQGNSA. The trim removed 0 bases at V and 2 bases at J, leaving 1 base unmatched. This CDR3 is 16 amino acids long. The CDR3 region is CASSLALAGGQETQYF. The CDR3 DNA reads TGTGCCAGCAGCTTAGCGCTAGCGGGGGGGCAAGAGACCCAGTACTTC.

The chain combines TRBV6-5 with TRBJ1-2, with 8 bases lining up with TRBD1. The V gene's germline CDR1 is MNHEY and CDR2 SVGAGI. V was clipped by 5 bases and J by 4 bases; unmatched bases: 3. The CDR3 length is 13 residues. CDR3 sequence (DNA): TGTGCCAGCAGTCAGGGGGCGCGCTATGGCTACACCTTC. It encodes CASSQGARYGYTF.

The chain is built from TRBV6-6 and TRBJ2-1; 9 nucleotides agree with TRBD2. J was trimmed by 4 bases and V by 7 bases; bases with no gene match: 5. Germline assignment: CDR1 MNHNY and CDR2 SVGAGI (reference sequence). The CDR3 length is 14 residues. The CDR3 coding sequence is TGTGCCAGCACCGAAGCGGGGGGTTACAATGAGCAGTTCTTC. It translates to CASTEAGGYNEQFF.

The chain is built from TRBV10-3 and TRBJ1-2; 7 positions match TRBD1. Per the germline V gene, CDR1 is ENHRY and CDR2 is SYGVKD. The CDR3 has 13 residues. J was trimmed by 2 bases and V by 10 bases; bases with no gene match: 7. CDR3 coding DNA: TGTGCCAGCCAGACAGGGCCCAACTATGGCTACACCTTC. Translated: CASQTGPNYGYTF.

The CDR3 sequence: CASRIRQGHQPQHF. DNA of the CDR3: TGTGCCAGCCGAATCCGACAGGGACATCAGCCCCAGCATTTT. The rearrangement joins TRBV28 to TRBJ1-5, with 7 bases aligning to TRBD1. The CDR3 contains 14 residues. Germline CDR1 is MDHEN and CDR2 is SYDVKM. V shed 8 bases and J 5 bases; nucleotides not matched to a gene: 9.

The chain has TRBV5-1 and TRBJ2-7; 7 bases are a match to TRBD1. CDR1 and CDR2 (germline): SGHRS, YFSETQ. V dropped 0 bases and J dropped 7; count of bases not matched to a gene: 4. The CDR3 is 13 residues long. The CDR3 DNA follows: TGCGCCAGCAGCTTGGAGGGGGCTGGGGAGCAGTACTTC. Translation gives CASSLEGAGEQYF.

J is TRBJ1-2 and V is TRBV19, with a tentative D call TRBD1 (6 bases). V gave up 5 bases and J gave up 1 base, with 17 bases separating them. Germline V lookup: CDR1 LNHDA, CDR2 SQIVND (reference sequence). The CDR3 has 16 amino acids. The CDR3 reads CASSDGGGPDNYGYTF. DNA for the CDR3: TGTGCCAGTAGTGATGGGGGGGGCCCCGATAACTATGGCTACACCTTC.

The chain combines TRBV18 with TRBJ2-1; 11 nucleotides match TRBD1. Unmatched junction bases numbered 9, after V lost 4 bases and J lost 7 bases. Germline V gives CDR1 KGHSH, CDR2 LQKENI. This CDR3 spans 16 amino acids. Written as DNA, the CDR3 is TGTGCCAGCTCACGGTCCGGGACAGGGGGATGGAATGAGCAGTTCTTC. It codes for CASSRSGTGGWNEQFF.

The chain employs TRBV9 and TRBJ1-5, with 8 bases matching TRBD1. The CDR3 is 14 residues long. Trimming at V came to 2 bases and at J to 7 bases, leaving 5 bases not matched to a gene. Germline V gene sequence: CDR1 SGDLS, CDR2 YYNGEE. The CDR3 DNA is TGTGCCAGCAGCGTGGGGGCAGGGGGCCAGCCCCAGCATTTT. Encoded protein: CASSVGAGGQPQHF.

The chain employs TRBV7-9 and TRBJ1-5; TRBD1 agrees at 7 bases. The CDR3 is 18 amino acids. Trimming cost V 5 bases and J 1 base; bases outside gene matches: 14. CDR1 is SEHNR and CDR2 is FQNEAQ in the germline V gene (reference sequence). This CDR3 is CASSPQSPRQGSNQPQHF. The CDR3 DNA reads as TGTGCCAGCAGCCCCCAGTCCCCTAGACAGGGCAGCAATCAGCCCCAGCATTTT.

The V call is TRBV5-6, the J call TRBJ2-5, with 10 nucleotides matching TRBD2. Germline CDR1 and CDR2: SGHDT and YYEEEE. Trimming cost V 0 bases and J 4 bases; bases outside gene matches: 0. The CDR3 consists of 14 residues. The CDR3 nucleotides read TGTGCCAGCAGCTTGGGACTAGCGGGAGAGACCCAGTACTTC. Amino acid sequence: CASSLGLAGETQYF.

The rearrangement joins TRBV10-3 to TRBJ1-6, with 10 bases that match TRBD1. Germline lookup yields CDR1 ENHRY and CDR2 SYGVKD. CDR3 size: 16 residues. The V and J ends lost 2 bases and 8 bases, in that order; junction bases with no gene match: 6. CDR3 region: CAISERTGGSYSPLHF. For the CDR3, the DNA is TGTGCCATCAGTGAGAGGACAGGGGGATCTTATTCACCCCTCCACTTT.

The gene calls are TRBV9 and TRBJ2-7; the D gene is possibly TRBD2 (6 bases). Germline V gene data show CDR1 as SGDLS and CDR2 as YYNGEE. Trimming took off 4 bases at V and 5 bases at J, with 19 bases between the two ends. CDR3 length equals 15 residues. The CDR3 DNA sequence: TGTGCCAGCAGCCCAACGGTAGGAGGGCCCCACGAGCAGTACTTC. Its protein is CASSPTVGGPHEQYF.

The rearrangement joins TRBV6-5 to TRBJ1-1; a weak D match, TRBD1 (6 bases). The CDR3 spans 13 residues. Germline V gives CDR1 MNHEY, CDR2 SVGAGI. With 2 bases removed from V and 5 bases from J, the gap between germline ends came to 9 bases. CDR3 sequence reads: CASSYDQGTEAFF. The DNA of the CDR3 is TGTGCCAGCAGTTACGACCAGGGGACTGAAGCTTTCTTT.

The chain combines TRBV3-1 (or the pseudogene TRBV3-2) with TRBJ2-7; possibly TRBD2 for D (5 bases). V lost 4 bases and J lost 1, with 11 bases in between. This CDR3 region has 14 residues. From germline, CDR1 is LGHDT and CDR2 YNNKEL (reference sequence). The CDR3 region has the DNA TGTGCCAGCAGCCCTTGGGCGGGTTCCTACGAGCAGTACTTC. This sequence encodes CASSPWAGSYEQYF.

This chain connects TRBV7-8 to TRBJ1-6, with D perhaps matching TRBD1 (6 bases). Looked up from germline, CDR1 is SGHVS and CDR2 is FQNEAQ. The CDR3 runs to 16 residues. Trimming removed 5 bases at V and 8 bases at J, with 19 bases between. The CDR3: CASSATGSSSDSPLHF. Written as DNA, the CDR3 is TGTGCCAGCAGCGCAACAGGGTCCTCCTCGGATTCACCCCTCCACTTT. Supplemented by reference TRBV7-8 and TRBJ1-6, the full variable domain reads GAGVSQSPRYKVAKRGQDVALRCDPISGHVSLFWYQQALGQGPEFLTYFQNEAQLDKSGLPSDRFFAERPEGSVSTLKIQRTQQEDSAVYLCASSATGSSSDSPLHFGNGTRLTVT.

The rearrangement links TRBV28 to TRBJ2-7, with 8 bases that match TRBD1. The CDR3 sequence is 15 residues long. Germline trimming cut 3 bases from V and 0 bases from J; bases unmatched to any gene: 4. Germline V CDR1 and CDR2: MDHEN, SYDVKM. The CDR3 DNA sequence: TGTGCCAGCAGTTTGGGGACAGGAGGCTCCTACGAGCAGTACTTC. Translation: CASSLGTGGSYEQYF.

The V gene is TRBV7-9, the J gene TRBJ1-1; TRBD1 aligns across 7 bases. J was trimmed by 5 bases and V by 5 bases; bases with no gene match: 8. The CDR3 loop spans 14 amino acids. CDR1 and CDR2 (germline): SEHNR, FQNEAQ (reference sequence). In DNA form, the CDR3 reads TGTGCCAGCAGCGTACTACAGGGGAGTACTGAAGCTTTCTTT. It translates to CASSVLQGSTEAFF.

The chain joins TRBV7-9 to TRBJ2-5, with TRBD2 matching over 11 bases. J gave up 2 bases and V 3 bases, and 11 bases lay outside the gene matches. The length of the CDR3 is 18 residues. CDR1 is SEHNR and CDR2 is FQNEAQ in the germline V gene (reference sequence). In nucleotides, the CDR3 is TGTGCCAGCAGCTTCCCCCTAAGCGGGACTAGCGGACAAGAGACCCAGTACTTC. Translating it yields CASSFPLSGTSGQETQYF.

This clone was observed once. The gene calls are TRBV6-4 and TRBJ2-1; a possible D gene is TRBD1 (8 bases). Trimming removed 8 bases at V and 5 bases at J, with 16 bases between. Looked up from germline, CDR1 is MRHNA and CDR2 is SNTAGT. This CDR3 region has 14 residues. The chain's CDR3 is CASGDTGGDNEQFF. DNA of the CDR3: TGTGCCAGCGGCGACACAGGGGGGGACAATGAGCAGTTCTTC.

The rearrangement uses TRBV7-9 and TRBJ2-1, with 11 bases fitting TRBD2. After removal of 1 base from V and 8 bases from J, the junction contained 7 bases not matched to a gene. Per germline, CDR1 SEHNR and CDR2 FQNEAQ (reference sequence). The CDR3 consists of 16 residues. The CDR3 protein is CASSLDYGLAGDEQFF. The CDR3 DNA reads as TGTGCCAGCAGCTTAGACTATGGACTAGCGGGCGATGAGCAGTTCTTC.

Points on this clone: This sample includes further DNA sequences coding for the same CDR3. This chain joins TRBV10-1 and TRBJ1-6; D is undetermined. The CDR3 loop spans 13 amino acids. Germline V lookup: CDR1 WNHNN, CDR2 SYGVQD (reference sequence). V gave up 4 bases and J gave up 7 bases, with 8 bases separating them. In DNA, the CDR3 is TGCGCCAGCAGTGTAACAGAAAATTCACCCCTCCACTTT. This translates into CASSVTENSPLHF.

The genes are TRBV18 and TRBJ2-7, with unresolved D. The CDR3 runs 14 residues. Germline V gene lookup returns CDR1 KGHSH and CDR2 LQKENI. V lost 4 bases and J 3 bases, leaving 13 bases between the germline ends. The CDR3 reads CASSLNYGFYEQYF. DNA for the CDR3: TGTGCCAGCTCACTTAACTACGGATTCTACGAGCAGTACTTC.

The chain joins TRBV9 to TRBJ2-1; tentatively, D is TRBD2 (6 bases). The germline gives CDR1 SGDLS, CDR2 YYNGEE. This CDR3 has 16 residues. V lost 0 bases, J lost 4 bases, and 14 bases lay in between. CDR3 loop: CASSVGSGGPYNEQFF. DNA of the CDR3: TGTGCCAGCAGCGTAGGGTCCGGAGGGCCTTACAATGAGCAGTTCTTC. Full variable domain (missing parts from reference TRBV9 and TRBJ2-1): DSGVTQTPKHLITATGQRVTLRCSPRSGDLSVYWYQQSLDQGLQFLIQYYNGEERAKGNILERFSAQQFPDLHSELNLSSLELGDSALYFCASSVGSGGPYNEQFFGPGTRLTVL.